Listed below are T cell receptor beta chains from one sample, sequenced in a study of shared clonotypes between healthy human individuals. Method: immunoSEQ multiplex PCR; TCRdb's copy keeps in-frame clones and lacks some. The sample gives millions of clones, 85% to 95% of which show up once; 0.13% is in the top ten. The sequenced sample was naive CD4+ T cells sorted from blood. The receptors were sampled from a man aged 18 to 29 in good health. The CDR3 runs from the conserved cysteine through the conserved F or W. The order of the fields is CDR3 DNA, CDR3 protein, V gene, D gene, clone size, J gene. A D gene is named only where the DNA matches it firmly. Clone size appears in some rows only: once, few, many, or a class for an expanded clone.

cdr3_nt: TGCGCCAGCAGCCATCGCACAGACACCGGGGAGCTGTTTTTT
cdr3_aa: CASSHRTDTGELFF
v_call: TRBV4-1
d_call: NA
clone_size: NA
j_call: TRBJ2-2

cdr3_nt: TGTGCCAGTAGTATAGGACCGGAGGTGTCTTCACCCCTCCACTTT
cdr3_aa: CASSIGPEVSSPLHF
v_call: TRBV19
d_call: NA
clone_size: once
j_call: TRBJ1-6

cdr3_nt: TGCAGCACCAACACAGGGCTAACTAACTATGGCTACACCTTC
cdr3_aa: CSTNTGLTNYGYTF
v_call: TRBV29-1
d_call: NA
clone_size: NA
j_call: TRBJ1-2

cdr3_nt: TGTGCCAGCAGCTTAGTTGGGACAGGGAATGAAAAACTGTTTTTT
cdr3_aa: CASSLVGTGNEKLFF
v_call: TRBV7-9
d_call: TRBD1
clone_size: NA
j_call: TRBJ1-4

cdr3_nt: TGTGCCAGCAGCTTAGGTACGGCGGGAAACTATGGCTACACCTTC
cdr3_aa: CASSLGTAGNYGYTF
v_call: TRBV11-2
d_call: NA
clone_size: NA
j_call: TRBJ1-2

cdr3_nt: TGTGCCAGCAGCCCTTCGACCCCTTACTATGGCTACACCTTC
cdr3_aa: CASSPSTPYYGYTF
v_call: TRBV7-9
d_call: NA
clone_size: once
j_call: TRBJ1-2

cdr3_nt: TGTGCCAGCAGCCCACCGCGGGGCACTGAAGCTTTCTTT
cdr3_aa: CASSPPRGTEAFF
v_call: TRBV11-2
d_call: NA
clone_size: NA
j_call: TRBJ1-1

cdr3_nt: TGTGCCAGTAGTATAAGTTTAAGGGGGCGAGAGACCCAGTACTTC
cdr3_aa: CASSISLRGRETQYF
v_call: TRBV19
d_call: TRBD1
clone_size: NA
j_call: TRBJ2-5

cdr3_nt: TGTGCCAGCAGCTTATCGGCGTCCCAAGAGACCCAGTACTTC
cdr3_aa: CASSLSASQETQYF
v_call: TRBV7-6
d_call: NA
clone_size: NA
j_call: TRBJ2-5

cdr3_nt: TGTGCCAGCAGACTAAAGGGTAATGACTATGGCTACACCTTC
cdr3_aa: CASRLKGNDYGYTF
v_call: TRBV11-2
d_call: NA
clone_size: NA
j_call: TRBJ1-2

cdr3_nt: TGTGCCAGCAGTGAAATGGCCCAGGGGCCCTATGGCTACACCTTC
cdr3_aa: CASSEMAQGPYGYTF
v_call: TRBV27
d_call: NA
clone_size: few
j_call: TRBJ1-2

cdr3_nt: TGTGCCAGCAGCTTCCCCGACAGTATGGGCACTGAAGCTTTCTTT
cdr3_aa: CASSFPDSMGTEAFF
v_call: TRBV5-6
d_call: NA
clone_size: NA
j_call: TRBJ1-1

cdr3_nt: TGTGCCAGCTCACTCCGGGGCAACCACGAGCAGTACTTC
cdr3_aa: CASSLRGNHEQYF
v_call: TRBV18
d_call: NA
clone_size: NA
j_call: TRBJ2-7

cdr3_nt: TGTGCCAGCTCACCACCGGGACTAGCGAACCCAGATACGCAGTATTTT
cdr3_aa: CASSPPGLANPDTQYF
v_call: TRBV18
d_call: TRBD2
clone_size: NA
j_call: TRBJ2-3

cdr3_nt: TGTGCCAGTGGGGACAGATATTCACCCCTCCACTTT
cdr3_aa: CASGDRYSPLHF
v_call: TRBV6-1
d_call: TRBD1
clone_size: NA
j_call: TRBJ1-6

cdr3_nt: TGCAGTTTGGGACAGGGAAAATCAGATACGCAGTATTTT
cdr3_aa: CSLGQGKSDTQYF
v_call: TRBV29-1
d_call: TRBD1
clone_size: NA
j_call: TRBJ2-3

cdr3_nt: TGTGCCAGCAGCGTAGAAGCGGGAGTCTCCTACGAGCAGTACTTC
cdr3_aa: CASSVEAGVSYEQYF
v_call: TRBV9
d_call: TRBD2
clone_size: NA
j_call: TRBJ2-7

cdr3_nt: TGTGCCAGCAGTTACTCGCCGGGAGAGGACACCGGGGAGCTGTTTTTT
cdr3_aa: CASSYSPGEDTGELFF
v_call: TRBV6-5
d_call: NA
clone_size: NA
j_call: TRBJ2-2

cdr3_nt: TGTGCCAGTGATTGCCCAGGGCCATTGGAGACCCAGTACTTC
cdr3_aa: CASDCPGPLETQYF
v_call: TRBV19
d_call: NA
clone_size: NA
j_call: TRBJ2-5

cdr3_nt: TGTGCCATCAGTGAGTCGAATGGCTACACCTTC
cdr3_aa: CAISESNGYTF
v_call: TRBV10-3
d_call: NA
clone_size: NA
j_call: TRBJ1-2

cdr3_nt: TGTGCCAGCAGCGAGAGGGGGGTCCCGGAGACCCAGTACTTC
cdr3_aa: CASSERGVPETQYF
v_call: TRBV9
d_call: NA
clone_size: NA
j_call: TRBJ2-5

cdr3_nt: TGTGCCAGCAGCGTAGCTACAACAGGGGAGTCACCCCTCCACTTT
cdr3_aa: CASSVATTGESPLHF
v_call: TRBV9
d_call: TRBD1
clone_size: NA
j_call: TRBJ1-6

cdr3_nt: TGTGCCAGCAGCCTCGGGGGGACCTCCGCTAACTATGGCTACACCTTC
cdr3_aa: CASSLGGTSANYGYTF
v_call: TRBV28
d_call: NA
clone_size: NA
j_call: TRBJ1-2

cdr3_nt: TGCGCCAGCAGCCCCGACCGGGGGGACTACACCTTC
cdr3_aa: CASSPDRGDYTF
v_call: TRBV5-1
d_call: NA
clone_size: NA
j_call: TRBJ1-2

cdr3_nt: TGCGCCAGCAGCTTGGTTAGGGACTCCTATGGCTACACCTTC
cdr3_aa: CASSLVRDSYGYTF
v_call: TRBV5-1
d_call: NA
clone_size: NA
j_call: TRBJ1-2

cdr3_nt: TGTGCCAGCAGCGCTGGACAACCAGATACGCAGTATTTT
cdr3_aa: CASSAGQPDTQYF
v_call: TRBV7-9
d_call: NA
clone_size: NA
j_call: TRBJ2-3

cdr3_nt: TGTGCCAGCAGTTACTCGGGCGACAGACTTAATTCACCCCTCCACTTT
cdr3_aa: CASSYSGDRLNSPLHF
v_call: TRBV6-5
d_call: NA
clone_size: NA
j_call: TRBJ1-6

cdr3_nt: TGCAGCGTTACAGGGGCCCTTAATGAAAAACTGTTTTTT
cdr3_aa: CSVTGALNEKLFF
v_call: TRBV29-1
d_call: TRBD1
clone_size: NA
j_call: TRBJ1-4

cdr3_nt: TGTGCCAGCAGTGAAGGGGGGATCTCTAGCACAGATACGCAGTATTTT
cdr3_aa: CASSEGGISSTDTQYF
v_call: TRBV2
d_call: NA
clone_size: NA
j_call: TRBJ2-3

cdr3_nt: TGTGCCAGCAGTGAATCAAGGGGTTCGAATTCACCCCTCCACTTT
cdr3_aa: CASSESRGSNSPLHF
v_call: TRBV2
d_call: NA
clone_size: few
j_call: TRBJ1-6

cdr3_nt: TGTGCCAGCAGGATACAGGGTGGGAACACTGAAGCTTTCTTT
cdr3_aa: CASRIQGGNTEAFF
v_call: TRBV7-9
d_call: NA
clone_size: many
j_call: TRBJ1-1

cdr3_nt: TGTGCCAGTAGTCCGCAGACAGGTAGCGGGATTGCCTACGAGCAGTACTTC
cdr3_aa: CASSPQTGSGIAYEQYF
v_call: TRBV19
d_call: TRBD2
clone_size: NA
j_call: TRBJ2-7

cdr3_nt: TGTGCCAGCAGTGACAGGCAGGGGTTCGATAATTCACCCCTCCACTTT
cdr3_aa: CASSDRQGFDNSPLHF
v_call: TRBV2
d_call: NA
clone_size: NA
j_call: TRBJ1-6

cdr3_nt: TGTGCCATCAGTGATCCACTAGCGGGAGGGCGGGAGCAGTACTTC
cdr3_aa: CAISDPLAGGREQYF
v_call: TRBV10-3
d_call: TRBD2
clone_size: NA
j_call: TRBJ2-7

cdr3_nt: TGTGCCAGCATCGCAGGGGGCGCCTCCGGCTACACCTTC
cdr3_aa: CASIAGGASGYTF
v_call: TRBV6-5
d_call: TRBD1
clone_size: NA
j_call: TRBJ1-2

cdr3_nt: TGTGCCAGCACGGCCACCCCTAGCACAGATACGCAGTATTTT
cdr3_aa: CASTATPSTDTQYF
v_call: TRBV9
d_call: NA
clone_size: NA
j_call: TRBJ2-3

cdr3_nt: TGTGCCTGGAGTGCCCTAGGGCCGGCGAAACTGTTTTTT
cdr3_aa: CAWSALGPAKLFF
v_call: TRBV30
d_call: NA
clone_size: NA
j_call: TRBJ1-4

cdr3_nt: TGTGCCTGGAGTCGCAGGGGCGCGATAACTAATGAAAAACTGTTTTTT
cdr3_aa: CAWSRRGAITNEKLFF
v_call: TRBV30
d_call: NA
clone_size: NA
j_call: TRBJ1-4

cdr3_nt: TGTGCCAGCAGTGAAGATGACAGGGTCACTGAAGCTTTCTTT
cdr3_aa: CASSEDDRVTEAFF
v_call: TRBV6-1
d_call: TRBD1
clone_size: NA
j_call: TRBJ1-1

cdr3_nt: TGCGCCAGCAGCCAAGACCCTGGGGGCAATGAGCAGTTCTTC
cdr3_aa: CASSQDPGGNEQFF
v_call: TRBV4-3
d_call: NA
clone_size: NA
j_call: TRBJ2-1

cdr3_nt: TGTGCCAGCAGCGCCACCCCTAGCGGTGGTAACGAGCAGTACTTC
cdr3_aa: CASSATPSGGNEQYF
v_call: TRBV9
d_call: TRBD2
clone_size: once
j_call: TRBJ2-7

cdr3_nt: TGCGCCAGCAGCTTGGAACAGGGTAGGACCGGGGAGCTGTTTTTT
cdr3_aa: CASSLEQGRTGELFF
v_call: TRBV5-1
d_call: NA
clone_size: NA
j_call: TRBJ2-2

cdr3_nt: TGTGCCAGCAGCTCTAATTACAGGGTTGATGGCTACACCTTC
cdr3_aa: CASSSNYRVDGYTF
v_call: TRBV7-2
d_call: NA
clone_size: NA
j_call: TRBJ1-2

cdr3_nt: TGTGCCAGCAGTGAGGGGGGCCCCGAGCAGTTCTTC
cdr3_aa: CASSEGGPEQFF
v_call: TRBV2
d_call: NA
clone_size: NA
j_call: TRBJ2-1

cdr3_nt: TGCGCCAGCAGCTTCTCCGGGACAGGGAGGGAAAAACTGTTTTTT
cdr3_aa: CASSFSGTGREKLFF
v_call: TRBV5-1
d_call: TRBD1
clone_size: NA
j_call: TRBJ1-4

cdr3_nt: TGTGCCAGCAGCACTGGACCTACAAAAAACTACGAGCAGTACTTC
cdr3_aa: CASSTGPTKNYEQYF
v_call: TRBV9
d_call: NA
clone_size: once
j_call: TRBJ2-7

cdr3_nt: TGTGCCATCAGTGAGGGGGCGGTCGCGTCTGGTGGCTACACCTTC
cdr3_aa: CAISEGAVASGGYTF
v_call: TRBV10-3
d_call: NA
clone_size: NA
j_call: TRBJ1-2

cdr3_nt: TGCGCCAGCAGTGAAAGGACCCATGAGAACTCACCCCTCCACTTT
cdr3_aa: CASSERTHENSPLHF
v_call: TRBV10-2
d_call: NA
clone_size: NA
j_call: TRBJ1-6

cdr3_nt: TGTGCCAGCTCACGGGAGCAGGGTAGTTCAGGCGCTGAAGCTTTCTTT
cdr3_aa: CASSREQGSSGAEAFF
v_call: TRBV18
d_call: NA
clone_size: NA
j_call: TRBJ1-1

cdr3_nt: TGTGCCAGCAGTTTAACAGGGGTGGAAACTGGGACCTACGAGCAGTACTTC
cdr3_aa: CASSLTGVETGTYEQYF
v_call: TRBV28
d_call: TRBD1
clone_size: NA
j_call: TRBJ2-7

cdr3_nt: TGTGCCAGCAGCCGGACAGTTAGTGGGAACACTGAAGCTTTCTTT
cdr3_aa: CASSRTVSGNTEAFF
v_call: TRBV27
d_call: NA
clone_size: NA
j_call: TRBJ1-1

cdr3_nt: TGTGCCAGCAGTTTATTTGGTGGCGGGGGGCGGCAGTACTTC
cdr3_aa: CASSLFGGGGRQYF
v_call: TRBV28
d_call: TRBD2
clone_size: NA
j_call: TRBJ2-7